Listed below are T cell receptor beta chains from one sample, sequenced in a study of shared clonotypes between healthy human individuals. TCRdb's copy holds only in-frame clones and misses some; the assay was immunoSEQ multiplex PCR. The table has just over 2,000,000 clones, roughly 94% seen once. The material sequenced was naive CD8+ T cells sorted from blood. All receptors come from a man aged 18 to 29 in good health. Both conserved end residues are part of each CDR3. A D gene is named only where the DNA matches it firmly. Clone size is not always given. Where it is, it says once, few, many or a class for expanded clones.

size	D	V	J	CDR3	DNA
-	TRBD1	TRBV27	TRBJ1-1	CASSIGTGWAGGTEAFF	TGTGCCAGCAGCATAGGGACAGGGTGGGCTGGGGGCACTGAAGCTTTCTTT
-	-	TRBV5-4	TRBJ2-7	CASSSDSYEQYF	TGTGCCAGCAGCTCAGACTCCTACGAGCAGTACTTC
-	-	TRBV27	TRBJ2-3	CASSLWGGPSTDTQYF	TGTGCCAGCAGTCTCTGGGGGGGGCCTTCCACAGATACGCAGTATTTT
-	-	TRBV4-3	TRBJ2-7	CASSQVFGDHEQYF	TGCGCCAGCAGCCAAGTTTTCGGGGACCACGAGCAGTACTTC
-	-	TRBV9	TRBJ2-5	CASSVRGAETQYF	TGTGCCAGCAGCGTAAGGGGGGCAGAGACCCAGTACTTC
-	-	TRBV5-4	TRBJ2-5	CASSLDLVEETQYF	TGTGCCAGCAGCTTGGACTTAGTGGAGGAGACCCAGTACTTC
-	-	TRBV9	TRBJ2-2	CASSKAAGVGELFF	TGTGCCAGCAGCAAGGCGGCAGGGGTCGGGGAGCTGTTTTTT
-	-	TRBV13	TRBJ1-4	CASSLGPRTPGREKLFF	TGTGCCAGCAGCTTAGGCCCCCGGACTCCAGGACGGGAAAAACTGTTTTTT
-	-	TRBV10-2	TRBJ1-5	CASSESSRSNQPQHF	TGCGCCAGCAGTGAGTCGAGCCGAAGCAATCAGCCCCAGCATTTT
once	-	TRBV28	TRBJ1-1	CASSFGELNTEAFF	TGTGCCAGCAGCTTCGGGGAGTTAAACACTGAAGCTTTCTTT
-	-	TRBV30	TRBJ2-1	CAWDPGAGYEQFF	TGTGCCTGGGACCCCGGGGCCGGCTATGAGCAGTTCTTC
-	-	TRBV30	TRBJ2-7	CAWGMRGFSYEQYF	TGTGCCTGGGGAATGAGGGGGTTCTCCTACGAGCAGTACTTC
-	-	TRBV6-1	TRBJ2-3	CASSGRWGEFIGQYF	TGTGCCAGCAGTGGACGTTGGGGGGAATTCATAGGGCAGTATTTT
-	TRBD1	TRBV13	TRBJ2-2	CASSFSGQANTGELFF	TGTGCCAGCAGCTTCTCCGGACAGGCGAACACCGGGGAGCTGTTTTTT
-	TRBD2	TRBV5-4	TRBJ2-3	CASSYSGSLGDTQYF	TGTGCCAGCAGCTATAGCGGGAGTTTAGGAGATACGCAGTATTTT
-	-	TRBV28	TRBJ1-5	CASSPYQGIDQPQHF	TGTGCCAGCAGTCCCTATCAGGGAATCGATCAGCCCCAGCATTTT
-	-	TRBV5-4	TRBJ2-2	CASSLPNGELFF	TGTGCCAGCAGCTTGCCTAACGGGGAGCTGTTTTTT
-	TRBD1	TRBV7-9	TRBJ1-1	CASSGEDRVYTEAFF	TGTGCCAGCAGCGGTGAGGACAGGGTATACACTGAAGCTTTCTTT
once	-	TRBV6-4	TRBJ2-3	CASSDSRSTDTQYF	TGTGCCAGCAGTGACTCGAGGTCGACAGATACGCAGTATTTT
-	-	TRBV13	TRBJ1-1	CASSSENTEAFF	TGTGCCAGCAGCTCGGAGAACACTGAAGCTTTCTTT
-	-	TRBV13	TRBJ2-5	CASSLAGTAYQETQYF	TGTGCCAGCAGCTTAGCCGGGACGGCGTACCAAGAGACCCAGTACTTC
-	-	TRBV11-2	TRBJ2-5	CASARIRQETQYF	TGTGCCTCCGCCCGGATACGTCAAGAGACCCAGTACTTC
-	-	TRBV7-9	TRBJ1-4	CASSLEAELGVKLFF	TGTGCCAGCAGCTTGGAGGCCGAACTTGGGGTAAAACTGTTTTTT
-	TRBD2	TRBV30	TRBJ2-1	CAWTGTSGGATYNEQFF	TGTGCCTGGACCGGGACTAGCGGGGGGGCCACTTACAATGAGCAGTTCTTC
-	-	TRBV7-2	TRBJ1-6	CASSLVGGSRLSNSPLHF	TGTGCCAGCAGCTTAGTAGGAGGGTCCAGGCTCTCGAATTCACCCCTCCACTTT
-	-	TRBV9	TRBJ2-3	CASSVAGADTQYF	TGTGCCAGCAGCGTAGCTGGGGCAGATACGCAGTATTTT
once	-	TRBV5-6	TRBJ2-2	CASSLSQIFDTGELFF	TGTGCCAGCAGCTTGTCACAGATTTTCGACACCGGGGAGCTGTTTTTT
-	-	TRBV30	TRBJ2-5	CAWSPQLGSNIPYQETQYF	TGTGCCTGGAGCCCCCAACTAGGGTCCAATATCCCCTACCAAGAGACCCAGTACTTC